The sequence of this T cell receptor beta chain was determined in a study of shared clonotypes between healthy human individuals. The CDR3 length is 15 residues. Germline V lookup: CDR1 SGHRS, CDR2 YFSETQ. V dropped 0 bases and J dropped 3; count of bases not matched to a gene: 4. Splitting of CD4+ cells produced CD45RA+ naive and CD45RA-negative memory subsets. The assay was immunoSEQ multiplex PCR, and TCRdb's table has in-frame clones only and misses some. In the table there are 950,000 to 1,100,000 clones, about 84% of which are singletons. This sequence originates from a man aged 18 to 30 in good health. Some clones in this sample may be carry-over from other donors' samples. Sequenced sample: memory CD4+ T cells from PBMCs. Subset given: CD45RA-negative fraction. This sequence joins TRBV5-1 and TRBJ1-2; 8 bases map to TRBD1. CDR3 residues: CASSLETGAYYGYTF. The CDR3 coding sequence is TGCGCCAGCAGCTTGGAGACAGGGGCCTACTATGGCTACACCTTC.